The entry that follows covers one T cell receptor beta chain sequence. Sequencing was performed with immunoSEQ multiplex PCR; in TCRdb, only in-frame clones are kept and a portion is missing. This table has some 71,000 clones, roughly 96% appearing once. This record comes from a study of technical replicates of blood from several donors. The CDR3 runs 14 residues. Germline CDR1 MDHEN, CDR2 SYDVKM. V shed 7 bases and J shed 4 bases, with 16 bases lying between them. The chain links TRBV28 to TRBJ1-2; D not resolved. This clonotype was sampled from a human donor in good health. Sequenced sample: T cells isolated from PBMCs. CDR3 coding DNA: TGTGCCAGCATCACTTCAGGCAGCATCTATGGCTACACCTTC. Encoded protein: CASITSGSIYGYTF.